Listed below are T cell receptor beta chains from one sample, sequenced in a study of cytomegalovirus exposure and HLA in healthy donors. Assay used: immunoSEQ multiplex PCR; TCRdb lists only in-frame clones, some missing. This table holds about 150,000 clones, around a tenth found once. Sequencing was carried out using PBMCs. Receptors were obtained from a male donor in good health and CMV-seronegative. Both conserved end residues are part of each CDR3. D genes are given only for firm matches.

v_call: TRBV19; d_call: -; j_call: TRBJ1-4; cdr3_aa: CASRADRPADNEKLFF
v_call: TRBV2; d_call: -; j_call: TRBJ1-2; cdr3_aa: CASIDGSWDGYTF
v_call: TRBV7-3; d_call: TRBD2; j_call: TRBJ2-7; cdr3_aa: CASSLGSGGPYEQYF
v_call: TRBV10-3; d_call: TRBD1; j_call: TRBJ1-5; cdr3_aa: CAISDPRQGNDQPQHF
v_call: TRBV28; d_call: -; j_call: TRBJ2-2; cdr3_aa: CAIEARANTGELFF
v_call: TRBV5-1; d_call: TRBD1; j_call: TRBJ2-7; cdr3_aa: CASSLEATGGYEQYF
v_call: TRBV4-3; d_call: -; j_call: TRBJ1-1; cdr3_aa: CASSHSRDTEAFF
v_call: TRBV11-2; d_call: TRBD2; j_call: TRBJ2-1; cdr3_aa: CASSSLAGEGDEQFF
v_call: TRBV28; d_call: TRBD1; j_call: TRBJ1-3; cdr3_aa: CASRRHPGQGAKGNTIYF
v_call: TRBV5-6; d_call: -; j_call: TRBJ1-5; cdr3_aa: CASSLLQGGYQPQHF
v_call: TRBV9; d_call: -; j_call: TRBJ2-3; cdr3_aa: CASSASGVRSDTQYF
v_call: TRBV5-1; d_call: TRBD1; j_call: TRBJ2-7; cdr3_aa: CASSETGTGVEQYF
v_call: TRBV18; d_call: -; j_call: TRBJ1-3; cdr3_aa: CASSERVSPLNTGNTIYF
v_call: TRBV27; d_call: -; j_call: TRBJ1-2; cdr3_aa: CASSPLRQTLYGYTF
v_call: TRBV18; d_call: -; j_call: TRBJ1-5; cdr3_aa: CASSPNANQPQHF
v_call: TRBV7-9; d_call: TRBD2; j_call: TRBJ2-2; cdr3_aa: CASSGGRADTGELFF
v_call: TRBV6-1; d_call: -; j_call: TRBJ1-4; cdr3_aa: CASGGMTDPNEKLFF
v_call: TRBV6-4; d_call: -; j_call: TRBJ1-1; cdr3_aa: CASSLSYKSTEAFF
v_call: TRBV4-2; d_call: -; j_call: TRBJ2-1; cdr3_aa: CASSQEWLARNEQFF
v_call: TRBV6-5; d_call: -; j_call: TRBJ2-1; cdr3_aa: CASSYKGGFNNEQFF
v_call: TRBV7-2; d_call: TRBD2; j_call: TRBJ2-3; cdr3_aa: CASSLGGRGTDTQYF
v_call: TRBV4-1; d_call: -; j_call: TRBJ1-5; cdr3_aa: CASSQVTGNQPQHF
v_call: TRBV11-3; d_call: TRBD1; j_call: TRBJ2-3; cdr3_aa: CASSLGGTGAGDTQYF
v_call: TRBV30; d_call: -; j_call: TRBJ1-2; cdr3_aa: CAWSRQPDYGYTF
v_call: TRBV5-1; d_call: -; j_call: TRBJ2-1; cdr3_aa: CASSLGPGAGNEQFF
v_call: TRBV14; d_call: TRBD1; j_call: TRBJ2-7; cdr3_aa: CASSHGTGPSYEQYF
v_call: TRBV7-9; d_call: -; j_call: TRBJ2-2; cdr3_aa: CASSLARLVDAGELFF
v_call: TRBV5-4; d_call: -; j_call: TRBJ1-1; cdr3_aa: CASSPGTPSNTEAFF
v_call: TRBV28; d_call: TRBD2; j_call: TRBJ2-5; cdr3_aa: CASSLTGLAGSETQYF
v_call: TRBV9; d_call: TRBD1; j_call: TRBJ2-2; cdr3_aa: CASSVVGTGPGELFF
v_call: TRBV5-7; d_call: -; j_call: TRBJ2-7; cdr3_aa: CASSFRGADEQYF
v_call: TRBV7-9; d_call: TRBD1; j_call: TRBJ1-3; cdr3_aa: CASSFEGARGNTIYF
v_call: TRBV28; d_call: TRBD1; j_call: TRBJ1-5; cdr3_aa: CASSTPGQGPPQHF
v_call: TRBV27; d_call: -; j_call: TRBJ2-7; cdr3_aa: CASSFQRSYEQYF
v_call: TRBV5-4; d_call: TRBD1; j_call: TRBJ2-7; cdr3_aa: CASSLGIQGASSYEQYF
v_call: TRBV4-2; d_call: -; j_call: TRBJ1-6; cdr3_aa: CASSPSGQLDNSPLHF
v_call: TRBV5-8; d_call: TRBD1; j_call: TRBJ2-2; cdr3_aa: CASSKGTVNTGELFF
v_call: TRBV6-6; d_call: TRBD1; j_call: TRBJ2-7; cdr3_aa: CASSSTGTGGNEQYF
v_call: TRBV6-1; d_call: -; j_call: TRBJ2-3; cdr3_aa: CASSDSRGAVGTQYF
v_call: TRBV4-3; d_call: -; j_call: TRBJ1-2; cdr3_aa: CASSQSRTVGGGYTF
v_call: TRBV9; d_call: -; j_call: TRBJ2-3; cdr3_aa: CASSVDPERDTQYF
v_call: TRBV4-3; d_call: -; j_call: TRBJ1-6; cdr3_aa: CASSQDPRKEYSPLHF
v_call: TRBV7-7; d_call: -; j_call: TRBJ2-7; cdr3_aa: CASSWDQGSEQYF
v_call: TRBV9; d_call: -; j_call: TRBJ2-3; cdr3_aa: CASSGLEDTQYF
v_call: TRBV5-6; d_call: TRBD2; j_call: TRBJ2-7; cdr3_aa: CASSLSGGSYEQYF
v_call: TRBV6-1; d_call: TRBD1; j_call: TRBJ1-3; cdr3_aa: CASRGTGVGNTIYF
v_call: TRBV27; d_call: TRBD1; j_call: TRBJ1-2; cdr3_aa: CASDSLRGQGTYTF
v_call: TRBV23-1; d_call: TRBD1; j_call: TRBJ1-1; cdr3_aa: CASSQLERQGSTEAFF
v_call: TRBV5-1; d_call: -; j_call: TRBJ1-2; cdr3_aa: CASSSDGGGYGYTF